This T cell receptor (beta chain) was profiled in a study of cytomegalovirus exposure and HLA in healthy donors. Study conclusions and caveats: There were some public TCRs occurring in many donors, but most TCR sequences were rare.

The CDR3 runs 15 residues. Per the germline V gene, CDR1 is SNHLY and CDR2 is FYNNEI. V was pared by 8 bases and J by 4 bases, with 8 bases of the junction left unmatched. The method was immunoSEQ multiplex PCR; TCRdb's version includes in-frame clones alone and lacks a portion of them. This sample has approximately 70,000 clones; around 93% occur once, and the top ten carry roughly 0.94%. Of note for this clone: The antigen remains unidentified.

This rearrangement joins TRBV2 to TRBJ2-1; 10 nucleotides agree with TRBD2. What was sequenced was PBMCs. This receptor was identified in a woman aged 18-35 years in good health and CMV-seronegative. CDR3 nucleotides: TGTGCCAGCGCCTCCGGGACTAGCGAATACAATGAGCAGTTCTTC. It translates to CASASGTSEYNEQFF.